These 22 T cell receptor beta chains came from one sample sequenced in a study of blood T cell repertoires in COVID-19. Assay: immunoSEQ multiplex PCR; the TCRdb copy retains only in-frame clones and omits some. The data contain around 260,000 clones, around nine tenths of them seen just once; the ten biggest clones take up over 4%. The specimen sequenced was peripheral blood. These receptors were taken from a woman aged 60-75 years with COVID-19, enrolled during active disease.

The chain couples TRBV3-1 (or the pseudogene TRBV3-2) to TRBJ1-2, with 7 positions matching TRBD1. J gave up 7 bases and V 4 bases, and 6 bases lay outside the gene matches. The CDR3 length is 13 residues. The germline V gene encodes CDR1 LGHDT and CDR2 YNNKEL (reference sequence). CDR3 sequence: CASSPTGSGGYTF. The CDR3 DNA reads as TGTGCCAGCAGCCCGACAGGGTCCGGTGGCTACACCTTC.

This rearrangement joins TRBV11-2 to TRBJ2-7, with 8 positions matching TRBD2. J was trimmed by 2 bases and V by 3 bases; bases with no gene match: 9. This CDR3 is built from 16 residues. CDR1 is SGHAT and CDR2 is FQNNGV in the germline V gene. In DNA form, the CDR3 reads TGTGCCAGCAGCTTCGGAACTAGCGGATCGACCTACGAGCAGTACTTC. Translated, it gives CASSFGTSGSTYEQYF.

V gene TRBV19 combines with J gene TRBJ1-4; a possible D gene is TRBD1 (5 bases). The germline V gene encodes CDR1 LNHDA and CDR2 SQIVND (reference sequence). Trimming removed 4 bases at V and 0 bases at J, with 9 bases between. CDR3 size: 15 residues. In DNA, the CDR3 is TGTGCCAGTAGTAAAGACAGTGCAACTAATGAAAAACTGTTTTTT. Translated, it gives CASSKDSATNEKLFF.

CDR3 residues: CASRRDRVTGELFF. Here the CDR3 DNA reads TGCGCCAGCAGACGGGACAGGGTCACCGGGGAGCTGTTTTTT. This chain connects TRBV5-1 to TRBJ2-2, with 9 bases matching TRBD1. Germline trimming cut 5 bases from V and 4 bases from J; bases unmatched to any gene: 3. Germline V lookup: CDR1 SGHRS, CDR2 YFSETQ. This CDR3 comprises 14 residues.

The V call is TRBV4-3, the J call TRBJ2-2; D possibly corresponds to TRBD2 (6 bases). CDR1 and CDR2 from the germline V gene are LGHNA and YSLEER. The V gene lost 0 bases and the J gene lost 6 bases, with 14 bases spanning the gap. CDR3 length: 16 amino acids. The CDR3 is CASSQEVTSRAGELFF. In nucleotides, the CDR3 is TGCGCCAGCAGCCAAGAAGTCACTAGCCGAGCCGGGGAGCTGTTTTTT.

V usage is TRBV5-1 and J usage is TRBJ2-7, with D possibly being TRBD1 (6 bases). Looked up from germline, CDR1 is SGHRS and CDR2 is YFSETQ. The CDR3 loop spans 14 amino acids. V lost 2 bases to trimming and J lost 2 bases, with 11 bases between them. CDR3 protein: CASSLGGGPYEQYF. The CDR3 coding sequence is TGCGCCAGCAGCTTAGGTGGGGGCCCCTACGAGCAGTACTTC.

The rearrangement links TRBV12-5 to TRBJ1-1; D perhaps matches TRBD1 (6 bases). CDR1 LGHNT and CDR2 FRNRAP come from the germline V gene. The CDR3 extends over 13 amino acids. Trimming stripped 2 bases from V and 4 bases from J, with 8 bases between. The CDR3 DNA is TGTGCTAGTGGTTTGCGGGGGGCCACTGAAGCTTTCTTT. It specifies CASGLRGATEAFF.

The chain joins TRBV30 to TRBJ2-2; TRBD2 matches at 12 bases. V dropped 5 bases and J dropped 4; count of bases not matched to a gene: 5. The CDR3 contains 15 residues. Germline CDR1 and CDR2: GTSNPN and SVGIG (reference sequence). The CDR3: CAWRLAGGTTGELFF. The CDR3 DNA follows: TGTGCCTGGCGCCTAGCGGGAGGGACCACCGGGGAGCTGTTTTTT. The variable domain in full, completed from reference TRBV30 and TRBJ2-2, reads SQTIHQWPATLVQPVGSPLSLECTVEGTSNPNLYWYRQAAGRGLQLLFYSVGIGQISSEVPQNLSASRPQDRQFILSSKKLLLSDSGFYLCAWRLAGGTTGELFFGEGSRLTVL.

The DNA of the CDR3 is TGTGCCAGGCCAAAGGGACTAGCGGGACGAGGACGGGGCAATGAGCAGTTCTTC. Protein product: CARPKGLAGRGRGNEQFF. The J gene is TRBJ2-1, the V gene TRBV5-3; 13 bases agree with TRBD2. TRBV5-3 is flagged as an ORF with uncertain function. CDR3 size: 18 residues. The V gene end was trimmed by 8 bases and the J gene end by 6 bases; junction bases not matched to a gene: 17.

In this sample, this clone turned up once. The CDR3 nucleotides read TGTGCCAGCAGAACCGGGACAGACTATGGCTACACCTTC. This codes for CASRTGTDYGYTF. The chain has TRBV28 and TRBJ1-2; 7 bases match TRBD1. This CDR3 comprises 13 residues. Germline assignment: CDR1 MDHEN and CDR2 SYDVKM. J was trimmed by 3 bases and V by 6 bases; bases with no gene match: 4.

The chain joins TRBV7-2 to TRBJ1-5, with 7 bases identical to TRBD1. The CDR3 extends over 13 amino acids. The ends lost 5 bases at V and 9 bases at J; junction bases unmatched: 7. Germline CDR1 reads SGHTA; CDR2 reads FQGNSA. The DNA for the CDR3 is TGTGCCAGCAGCGGGAGGACAGGCCTGCCCCAGCATTTT. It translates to CASSGRTGLPQHF.

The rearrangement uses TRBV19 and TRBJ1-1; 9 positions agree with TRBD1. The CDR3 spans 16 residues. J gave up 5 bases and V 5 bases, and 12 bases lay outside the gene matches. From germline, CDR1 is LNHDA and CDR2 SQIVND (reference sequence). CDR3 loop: CASSPDRGGISTEAFF. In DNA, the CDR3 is TGTGCCAGTAGTCCCGACAGGGGGGGGATTTCGACTGAAGCTTTCTTT.

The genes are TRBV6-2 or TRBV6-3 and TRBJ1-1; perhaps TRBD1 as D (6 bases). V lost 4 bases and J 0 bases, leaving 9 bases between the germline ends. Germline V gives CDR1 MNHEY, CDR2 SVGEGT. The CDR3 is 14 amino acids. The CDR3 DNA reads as TGTGCCAGCAGTTTACAGGGTGTGAACACTGAAGCTTTCTTT. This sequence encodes CASSLQGVNTEAFF.

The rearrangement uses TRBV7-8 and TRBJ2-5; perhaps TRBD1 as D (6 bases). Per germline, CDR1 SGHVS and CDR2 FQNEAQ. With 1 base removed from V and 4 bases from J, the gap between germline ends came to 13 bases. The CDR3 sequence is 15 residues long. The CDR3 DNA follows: TGTGCCAGCAGCTTAGAGCCAGGGGCGGGAGAGACCCAGTACTTC. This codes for CASSLEPGAGETQYF. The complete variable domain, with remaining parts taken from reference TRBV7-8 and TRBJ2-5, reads GAGVSQSPRYKVAKRGQDVALRCDPISGHVSLFWYQQALGQGPEFLTYFQNEAQLDKSGLPSDRFFAERPEGSVSTLKIQRTQQEDSAVYLCASSLEPGAGETQYFGPGTRLLVL.

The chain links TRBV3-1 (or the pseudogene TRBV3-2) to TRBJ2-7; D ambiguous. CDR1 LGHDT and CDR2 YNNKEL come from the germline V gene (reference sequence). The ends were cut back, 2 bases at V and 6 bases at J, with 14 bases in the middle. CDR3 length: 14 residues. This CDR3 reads CASSQSSWALEQYF. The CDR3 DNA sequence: TGTGCCAGCAGCCAATCCTCCTGGGCCCTCGAGCAGTACTTC.

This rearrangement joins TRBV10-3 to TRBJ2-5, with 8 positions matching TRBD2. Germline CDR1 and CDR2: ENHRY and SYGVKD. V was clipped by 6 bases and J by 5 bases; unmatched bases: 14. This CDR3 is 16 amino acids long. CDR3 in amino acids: CAISRTSPSQGETQYF. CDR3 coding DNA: TGTGCCATCAGCAGGACTAGCCCCTCGCAGGGGGAGACCCAGTACTTC.

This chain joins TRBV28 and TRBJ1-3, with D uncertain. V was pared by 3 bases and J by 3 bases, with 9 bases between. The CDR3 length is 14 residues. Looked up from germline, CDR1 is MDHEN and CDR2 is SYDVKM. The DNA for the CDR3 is TGTGCCAGCAGTTTCCCCAGGTTTGGAAACACCATATATTTT. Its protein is CASSFPRFGNTIYF.

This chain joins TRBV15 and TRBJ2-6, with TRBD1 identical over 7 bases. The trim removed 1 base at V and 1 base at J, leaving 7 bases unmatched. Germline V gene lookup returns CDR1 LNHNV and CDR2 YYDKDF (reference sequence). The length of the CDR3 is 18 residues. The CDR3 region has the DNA TGTGCCACCAGCAGAGGGGCAGGGGGTTGGTCTGGGGCCAACGTCCTGACTTTC. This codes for CATSRGAGGWSGANVLTF.

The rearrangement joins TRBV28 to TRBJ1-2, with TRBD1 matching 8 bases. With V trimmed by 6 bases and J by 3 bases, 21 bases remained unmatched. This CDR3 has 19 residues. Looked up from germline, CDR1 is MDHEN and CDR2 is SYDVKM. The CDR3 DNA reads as TGTGCCAGCAGCACCGCCCTCATGGCCAGGGGGCCTGTCGACTATGGCTACACCTTC. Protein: CASSTALMARGPVDYGYTF.

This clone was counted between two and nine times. The CDR3 region has the DNA TGTGCCTGGAGTGTACAGTCCCAGTCCGGTGAGCAGTTCTTC. Translation: CAWSVQSQSGEQFF. The chain uses TRBV30 and TRBJ2-1, with no clear D. Germline CDR1 GTSNPN, CDR2 SVGIG (reference sequence). The CDR3 is made up of 14 amino acids. V lost 0 bases to trimming and J lost 9 bases, with 15 bases between them. Variable domain in full (rest from reference TRBV30 and TRBJ2-1): SQTIHQWPATLVQPVGSPLSLECTVEGTSNPNLYWYRQAAGRGLQLLFYSVGIGQISSEVPQNLSASRPQDRQFILSSKKLLLSDSGFYLCAWSVQSQSGEQFFGPGTRLTVL.

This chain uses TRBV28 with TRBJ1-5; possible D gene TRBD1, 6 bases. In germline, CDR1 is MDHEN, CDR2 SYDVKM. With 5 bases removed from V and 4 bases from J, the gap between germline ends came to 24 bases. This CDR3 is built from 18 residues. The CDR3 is CASSTPRGGTTKNQPQHF. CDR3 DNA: TGTGCCAGCAGTACTCCGCGCGGGGGCACGACTAAGAATCAGCCCCAGCATTTT.

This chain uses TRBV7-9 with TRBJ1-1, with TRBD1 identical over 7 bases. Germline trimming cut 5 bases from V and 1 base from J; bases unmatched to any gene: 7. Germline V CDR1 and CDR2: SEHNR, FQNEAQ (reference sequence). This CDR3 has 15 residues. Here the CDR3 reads CASSEQGIRNTEAFF. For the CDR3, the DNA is TGTGCCAGCAGCGAACAGGGGATACGGAACACTGAAGCTTTCTTT.